This TCR beta chain comes out of a study of shared clonotypes between healthy human individuals (dated by TCRdb to the early 2020s). Context from the whole study: A couple of women and a few men aged 18 to 49 years were included in the cohort. Per donor, three plates each were used for CD4 naive and CD4 memory, two for CD8 naive, and one for CD8 memory. To estimate repertoire size and how much clonotype sharing occurs between individuals, the study deeply sequenced the blood TCR repertoires of roughly 5 healthy adults. To increase sequencing depth and limit assay-specific biases, different laboratories used diverse techniques to prepare libraries and sequence TCR repertoires. Leukapheresis yielded between about 0.94 and 9.5 billion PBMCs per donor. The full study reports these points: When a few donors were compared, the shared fraction of clonotypes was roughly 4.8% for naive CD4, roughly 3.3% for naive CD8, about 2.4% for memory CD4, and approximately 0.4% for memory CD8. Sampling was limited to blood, and TCR repertoires in tissue likely differ from TCR repertoires in blood. Estimated clonotype richness was generally larger for naive than for memory subsets. Compared with non-shared clonotypes, the clonotypes found in all four sorted-subset donors had higher generation probabilities. The genetic and exposure-history diversity represented was limited by the small number of donors. Pairwise subsampling led to the expectation that sequencing depth would affect the degree of clonotype sharing among donors. Rarefaction of sorted-subset datasets indicated incomplete sequencing despite the large sequencing depth.

CD8 naive samples were CD45RO-negative cells positively selected for CCR7, giving a CD45RA+CCR7+ population that excluded TemRA cells. Donors were healthy HIV-negative adults with no recently reported acute infections or vaccinations. Every donor was a Caucasian adult living in Nashville, Tennessee, USA. Blood was obtained by leukapheresis, after which PBMCs were separated by Ficoll-Histopaque density gradient centrifugation and cryopreserved in liquid nitrogen vapor phase. Analytical flow cytometry was used to check the purity and quantity of each magnetically sorted T cell population. Each sorted fraction had its genomic DNA isolated and then quantified by UV absorbance on a Nanodrop 2000c. Using the deep immunoSEQ assay, TCR CDR3 regions were amplified from genomic DNA by multiplex PCR. Genomic DNA extracted from each cell subset was distributed evenly over all wells of several immunoSEQ 96-well plates, and each plate served as one replicate. For sorted subsets, each replicate PCR was loaded with around 200 ng genomic DNA, equivalent to approximately 33,000 T cell genomes. Purified libraries were measured with a Qubit 3.0 fluorometer, size-checked on a Bioanalyzer 2100, and measured again with the KAPA Library Quantification kit. A separate single-read 150-cycle Illumina NextSeq 550 flow cell was used to sequence each immunoSEQ 96-well plate. The paper's data handling went like this. Because only junctional sequences without quality scores were contained in the immunoSEQ output, filtering matching that applied to full-length reads could not be performed. Sequences were annotated with PyIR, a Python wrapper for IgBLAST v1.9, using IMGT germline references to assign V/J genes and CDR3. Reads with weak V/J assignments (E-value above 1e-6), missing CDR3, stop codons, out-of-frame junctions, or ambiguous translated residues were removed. V3J clonotypes were defined as sequences sharing the same inferred V gene, J gene, and CDR3 amino acid sequence. Percentage overlap between repertoires was calculated by dividing the number of shared unique clonotypes by the size of the smaller repertoire. Repertoire richness was assessed with RTK rarefaction, the Chao1 estimator, and Recon v2.1 estimates of unobserved clonotypes. For all TCRbeta clonotypes obtained by the gDNA method from several donors, generation probabilities were computed with OLGA. Not all clones reach the TCRdb copy of this immuneACCESS table, which keeps in-frame sequences only. Checked studies attribute under half of the gap to unresolved V genes and leave the rest unexplained. The DNA was the basis for D and trimming; V, J and clone size are from that table. This sample holds 1.5 million to 2.5 million clones; roughly 94% were observed only once. The top ten clonotypes cover 1% to 1.5% of the sample.

CDR1 and CDR2 (MNHNS, SASEGT) derive from the germline V gene. Reading from cysteine to phenylalanine, the CDR3 counts 13 amino acids. The entry retains the CDR3 DNA only, 39 bases that are in frame from base 1. V is reduced by 8 bases and J by 3 bases, leaving a spacing of 12 bases between them. Regarding this clone: It has no known antigen specificity. Base qualities are not recorded, but no much larger clone differs from it by a single base.

The clonotype was recovered from a man aged 18 to 30 in good health. The chain links TRBV6-1 with TRBJ2-3; the D gene cannot be resolved reliably. The sequenced material came from naive CD8+ T cells sorted from blood. The intended sense of this specimen's cell subset or site label: CD45RA+CCR7+. Read as DNA, the sequence is TGTGCCAGCGCTATGCTGGGAACAGATACGCAGTATTTT. Its protein product is CASAMLGTDTQYF.